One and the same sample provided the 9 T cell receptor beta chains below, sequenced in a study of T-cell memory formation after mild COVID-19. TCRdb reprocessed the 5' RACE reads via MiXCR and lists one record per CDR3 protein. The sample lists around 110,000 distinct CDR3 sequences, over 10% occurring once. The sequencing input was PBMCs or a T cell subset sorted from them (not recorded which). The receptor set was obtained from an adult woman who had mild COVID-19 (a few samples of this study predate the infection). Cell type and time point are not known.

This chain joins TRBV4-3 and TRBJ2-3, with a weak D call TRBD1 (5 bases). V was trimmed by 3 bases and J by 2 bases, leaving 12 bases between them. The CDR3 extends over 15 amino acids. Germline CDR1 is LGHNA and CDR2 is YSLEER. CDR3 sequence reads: CASSHGLGATDTQYF. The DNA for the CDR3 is TGCGCCAGCAGCCACGGTCTTGGGGCCACAGATACGCAGTATTTT.

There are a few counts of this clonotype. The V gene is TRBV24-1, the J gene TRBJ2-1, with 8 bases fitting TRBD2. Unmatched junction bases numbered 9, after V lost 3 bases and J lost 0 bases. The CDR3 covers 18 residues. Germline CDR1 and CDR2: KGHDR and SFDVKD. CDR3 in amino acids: CATSDPRTSRSSYNEQFF. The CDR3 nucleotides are TGTGCCACCAGTGATCCCCGGACTAGCAGGAGCTCCTACAATGAGCAGTTCTTC.

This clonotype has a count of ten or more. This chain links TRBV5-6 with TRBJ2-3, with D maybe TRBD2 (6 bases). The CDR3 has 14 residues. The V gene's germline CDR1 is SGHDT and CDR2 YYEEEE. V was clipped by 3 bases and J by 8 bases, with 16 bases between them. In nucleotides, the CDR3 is TGTGCCAGCAGCTCTGGGACTGCCGCGGGTACGCAGTATTTT. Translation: CASSSGTAAGTQYF.

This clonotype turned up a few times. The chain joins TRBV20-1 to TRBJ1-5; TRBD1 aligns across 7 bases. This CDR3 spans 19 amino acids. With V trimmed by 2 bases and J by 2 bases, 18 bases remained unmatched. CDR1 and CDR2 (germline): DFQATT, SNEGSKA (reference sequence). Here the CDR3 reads CSARKGRDSFDGGNQPQHF. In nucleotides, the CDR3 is TGCAGTGCTAGAAAGGGCAGGGACAGCTTTGACGGGGGCAATCAGCCCCAGCATTTT.

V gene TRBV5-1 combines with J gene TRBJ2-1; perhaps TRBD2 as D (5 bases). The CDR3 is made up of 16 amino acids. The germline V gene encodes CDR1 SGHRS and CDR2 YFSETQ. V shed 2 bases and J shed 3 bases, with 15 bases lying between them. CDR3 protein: CASSFVSLAGYNEQFF. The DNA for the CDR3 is TGCGCCAGCAGCTTTGTGTCGCTAGCCGGCTACAATGAGCAGTTCTTC.

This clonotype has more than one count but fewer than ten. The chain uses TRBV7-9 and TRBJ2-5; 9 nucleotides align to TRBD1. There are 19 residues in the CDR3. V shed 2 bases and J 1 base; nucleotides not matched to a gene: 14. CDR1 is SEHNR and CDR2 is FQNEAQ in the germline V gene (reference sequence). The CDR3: CASSLNFLEGQGSQETQYF. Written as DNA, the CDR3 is TGTGCCAGCAGCTTAAATTTTCTTGAGGGACAGGGTTCCCAAGAGACCCAGTACTTC. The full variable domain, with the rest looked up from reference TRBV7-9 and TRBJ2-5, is DTGVSQNPRHKITKRGQNVTFRCDPISEHNRLYWYRQTLGQGPEFLTYFQNEAQLEKSRLLSDRFSAERPKGSFSTLEIQRTEQGDSAMYLCASSLNFLEGQGSQETQYFGPGTRLLVL.

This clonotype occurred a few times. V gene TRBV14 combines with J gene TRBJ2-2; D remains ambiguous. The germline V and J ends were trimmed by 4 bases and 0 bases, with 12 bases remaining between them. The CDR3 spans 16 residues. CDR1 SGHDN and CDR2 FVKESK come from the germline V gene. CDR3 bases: TGTGCCAGCAGCCGTTGGTCCACCTCGAACACCGGGGAGCTGTTTTTT. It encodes CASSRWSTSNTGELFF.

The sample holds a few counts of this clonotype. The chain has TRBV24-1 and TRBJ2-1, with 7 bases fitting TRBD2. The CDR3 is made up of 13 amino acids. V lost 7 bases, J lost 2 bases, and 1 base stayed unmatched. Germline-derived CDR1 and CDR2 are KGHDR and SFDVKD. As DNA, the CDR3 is TGTGCCACCAGGGGGGGGACCTACAATGAGCAGTTCTTC. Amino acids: CATRGGTYNEQFF.

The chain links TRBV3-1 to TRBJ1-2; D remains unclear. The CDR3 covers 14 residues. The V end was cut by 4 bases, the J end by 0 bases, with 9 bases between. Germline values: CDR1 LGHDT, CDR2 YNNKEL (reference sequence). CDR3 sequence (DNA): TGTGCCAGCAGCCCCGCCCCGACTAACTATGGCTACACCTTC. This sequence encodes CASSPAPTNYGYTF.